This entry lists 16 T cell receptor beta chains sequenced from one sample in a study of T cell repertoires in cytomegalovirus infection (dated by TCRdb to about 2019). Sequencing was carried out with an Illumina HiSeq 1500. Using fastp at Q25 and MiXCR, TCRdb reprocessed the public reads and kept productive beta chains. All rows with the same CDR3 protein become a single entry with the most common DNA and genes. The sample table contains over 300,000 distinct CDR3 sequences; only one count was recorded for 8% to 9.5% of them. The top ten constitute 4.3% of the sample. The sequenced material came from PBMCs. The receptors come from a human donor in good health (CMV status not recorded). Some clones in this sample may be carry-over from other donors' samples.

J is TRBJ1-5 and V is TRBV6-2 or TRBV6-3; a weak D match, TRBD1 (6 bases). The CDR3 has 13 amino acids. Germline V gene data show CDR1 as MNHEY and CDR2 as SVGEGT. The germline V and J ends were trimmed by 4 bases and 9 bases, with 13 bases remaining between them. The chain's CDR3 is CASSSRPRGPQHF. Here the CDR3 DNA reads TGTGCCAGCAGTTCCCGTCCCAGGGGGCCCCAGCATTTT.

This clonotype was detected many times. The genes are TRBV6-1 and TRBJ2-2; no firm D call. CDR1 is MNHNS and CDR2 is SASEGT in the germline V gene. Trimming removed 5 bases at V and 4 bases at J, with 11 bases between. CDR3 length equals 14 residues. DNA of the CDR3: TGTGCCAGCAGTTATGATTCGGGCACCGGGGAGCTGTTTTTT. It encodes CASSYDSGTGELFF.

This clonotype has more than one count but fewer than ten. The chain has TRBV29-1 and TRBJ2-3, with TRBD1 as a possible D gene (5 bases). CDR1 SQVTM and CDR2 ANQGSEA come from the germline V gene. The length of the CDR3 is 11 residues. Trimming removed 8 bases at V and 6 bases at J, with 12 bases between. The CDR3 coding sequence is TGCAGCTCTTGGACACCCGATACGCAGTATTTT. Translating it yields CSSWTPDTQYF.

The chain combines TRBV5-4 with TRBJ2-1; 9 bases align to TRBD2. With V trimmed by 3 bases and J by 4 bases, 8 bases remained unmatched. CDR1 and CDR2 (germline): SGHNT, YYREEE (reference sequence). The CDR3 is made up of 16 amino acids. CDR3 sequence: CASSSAGGGGYNEQFF. In nucleotides, the CDR3 is TGTGCCAGCAGCTCGGCGGGAGGGGGGGGATACAATGAGCAGTTCTTC.

This clonotype was detected ten times or more. This chain links TRBV7-2 with TRBJ2-7; D is unclear. This CDR3 has 15 amino acids. Deletions cut 4 bases from V and 1 base from J, with 14 bases between. CDR1 and CDR2 (germline): SGHTA, FQGNSA. CDR3 sequence: CASSSPGSDSYEQYF. The CDR3 DNA reads as TGTGCCAGCAGCTCCCCCGGGTCAGATTCCTACGAGCAGTACTTC.

The CDR3 DNA follows: TGTGCCAGCAGTCTCAAAAGGGGTGCCGGGATCTACGAGCAGTACTTC. This translates into CASSLKRGAGIYEQYF. V and J are TRBV6-5 and TRBJ2-7; D assignment may be TRBD1 or TRBD2 (5 bases each). Germline V gene sequence: CDR1 MNHEY, CDR2 SVGAGI. The V gene lost 5 bases and the J gene lost 3 bases, with 20 bases spanning the gap. The CDR3 is made up of 16 amino acids.

The chain employs TRBV19 and TRBJ2-4; no clear D gene. This CDR3 has 12 amino acids. The germline V and J ends were trimmed by 5 bases and 8 bases, with 10 bases remaining between them. The germline V gene has CDR1 LNHDA and CDR2 SQIVND (reference sequence). This chain's CDR3 is CASSPGSDIQYF. CDR3 nucleotides: TGTGCCAGTAGTCCGGGTTCGGACATTCAGTACTTC.

This clonotype has a count of ten or more. The chain employs TRBV7-2 and TRBJ2-7; D unclear. Germline assignment: CDR1 SGHTA and CDR2 FQGNSA. Trimming pared 1 base from V and 2 bases from J, leaving 3 bases between. The CDR3 is 12 amino acids. The CDR3, as DNA: TGTGCCAGCAGCTTAGTACCCTACGAGCAGTACTTC. Translating gives CASSLVPYEQYF.

V gene TRBV7-9 combines with J gene TRBJ2-7; D is possibly TRBD1 (6 bases). This CDR3 has 13 amino acids. The V gene's germline CDR1 is SEHNR and CDR2 FQNEAQ (reference sequence). Trimming took 3 bases from V and 5 from J, leaving 11 bases between them. Here the CDR3 DNA reads TGTGCCAGCAGCTTCGCAGGGGTCCACGAGCAGTACTTC. This translates into CASSFAGVHEQYF.

Only a few counts were recorded for this clonotype. The chain carries TRBV2 and TRBJ1-6, with 7 bases that match TRBD1. CDR1 SNHLY and CDR2 FYNNEI come from the germline V gene. With V trimmed by 2 bases and J by 8 bases, 9 bases remained unmatched. The CDR3 totals 16 residues. The CDR3 bases are TGTGCCAGCAGTGAAACGAGGGGACAGAGTTATTCACCCCTCCACTTT. This sequence encodes CASSETRGQSYSPLHF.

This clonotype came up many times. The rearrangement joins TRBV7-2 to TRBJ1-3; no reliable D call. The CDR3 runs 16 residues. With 3 bases removed from V and 4 bases from J, the gap between germline ends came to 16 bases. The germline CDR1 and CDR2 sequences are SGHTA and FQGNSA. This CDR3 is CASSLSPRATGNTIYF. For the CDR3, the DNA is TGTGCCAGCAGCTTGTCCCCCCGGGCGACCGGAAACACCATATATTTT. The entire variable domain, with the rest obtained from reference TRBV7-2 and TRBJ1-3, is as follows: GAGVSQSPSNKVTEKGKDVELRCDPISGHTALYWYRQSLGQGLEFLIYFQGNSAPDKSGLPSDRFSAERTGGSVSTLTIQRTQQEDSAVYLCASSLSPRATGNTIYFGEGSWLTVV.

The chain carries TRBV6-8 and TRBJ2-7; no clear D. The CDR3 is made up of 16 amino acids. Germline V gives CDR1 MNHGY, CDR2 SAAAGT. V was pared by 0 bases and J by 4 bases, with 16 bases between. The DNA for the CDR3 is TGTGCCAGCAGTTACTCGAACACTCACACCCCATACGAGCAGTACTTC. Translating it yields CASSYSNTHTPYEQYF.

Points on this clonotype: A clone one base away is much larger, so this may be a read error. The chain is built from TRBV7-4 and TRBJ2-1; TRBD2 matches at 12 bases. The CDR3 has 15 amino acids. The germline V gene has CDR1 SGHVT and CDR2 SQSDAQ. Trimming took 5 bases from V and 1 from J; bases not matched to a gene: 0. DNA of the CDR3: TGTGCCAGCAGCACTAGCGGGGGGTCCTACAATGAGCAGTTCTTC. It specifies CASSTSGGSYNEQFF.

This clonotype was found many times. The rearrangement joins TRBV7-9 to TRBJ1-1; D possibly corresponds to TRBD1 (5 bases). This CDR3 contains 13 residues. The V end lost 7 bases, the J end lost 5 bases, and 14 bases lay between the germline ends. Germline V gene sequence: CDR1 SEHNR, CDR2 FQNEAQ (reference sequence). The CDR3 sequence: CASNSGVGTEAFF. CDR3 coding DNA: TGTGCCAGCAACTCGGGGGTTGGGACTGAAGCTTTCTTT.

A word on this clonotype: This may stem from a read error, because a much larger clone lies one nucleotide away. The CDR3 DNA follows: TGCAGTGCTAGAGATTACCGGCACAGAACCGGGGAGCTGTTTTTT. Translated: CSARDYRHRTGELFF. J is TRBJ2-2 and V is TRBV20-1; no reliable D call. The CDR3 length is 15 residues. V lost 0 bases to trimming and J lost 5 bases, with 13 bases between them. Per the germline V gene, CDR1 is DFQATT and CDR2 is SNEGSKA (reference sequence).

The sample holds a few counts of this clonotype. The chain uses TRBV12-3 or TRBV12-4 and TRBJ1-1; D unresolved. The CDR3 length is 15 residues. Trimming stripped 7 bases from V and 0 bases from J, with 15 bases between. CDR3 nucleotide sequence: TGTGCCAGCATTTACCGGGGAACTATGAACACTGAAGCTTTCTTT. Translated, it gives CASIYRGTMNTEAFF.